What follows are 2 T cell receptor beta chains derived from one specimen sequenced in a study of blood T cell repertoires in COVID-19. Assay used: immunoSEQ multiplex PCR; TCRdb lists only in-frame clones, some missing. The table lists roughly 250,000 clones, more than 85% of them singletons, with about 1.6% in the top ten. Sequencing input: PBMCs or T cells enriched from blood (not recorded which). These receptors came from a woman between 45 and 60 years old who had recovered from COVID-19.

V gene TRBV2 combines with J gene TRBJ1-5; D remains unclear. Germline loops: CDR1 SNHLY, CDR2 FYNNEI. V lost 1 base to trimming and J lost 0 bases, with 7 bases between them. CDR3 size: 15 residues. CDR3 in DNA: TGTGCCAGCAGTGAAGGGAGACCTAGCAATCAGCCCCAGCATTTT. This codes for CASSEGRPSNQPQHF.

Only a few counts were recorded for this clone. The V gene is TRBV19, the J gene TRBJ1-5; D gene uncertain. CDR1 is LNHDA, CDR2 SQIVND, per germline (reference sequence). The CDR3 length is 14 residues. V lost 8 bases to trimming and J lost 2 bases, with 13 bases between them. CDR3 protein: CASDRVTGNQPQHF. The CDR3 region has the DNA TGTGCCAGTGATCGGGTTACGGGCAATCAGCCCCAGCATTTT. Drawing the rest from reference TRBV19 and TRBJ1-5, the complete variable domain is DGGITQSPKYLFRKEGQNVTLSCEQNLNHDAMYWYRQDPGQGLRLIYYSQIVNDFQKGDIAEGYSVSREKKESFPLTVTSAQKNPTAFYLCASDRVTGNQPQHFGDGTRLSIL.